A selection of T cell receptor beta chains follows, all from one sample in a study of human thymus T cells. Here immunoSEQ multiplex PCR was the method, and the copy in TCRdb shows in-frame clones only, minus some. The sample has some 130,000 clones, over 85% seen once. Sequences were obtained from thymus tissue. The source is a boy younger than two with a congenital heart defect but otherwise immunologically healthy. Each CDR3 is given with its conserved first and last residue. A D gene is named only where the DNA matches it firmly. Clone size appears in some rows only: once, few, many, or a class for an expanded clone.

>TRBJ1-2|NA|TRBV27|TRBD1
TGTGCCAGCAGTTCCCGACAGGGTGGGTATGGCTACACCTTC
CASSSRQGGYGYTF
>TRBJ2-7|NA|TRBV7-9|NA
TGTGCCAGCAGCCGGACACTCTACGAGCAGTACTTC
CASSRTLYEQYF
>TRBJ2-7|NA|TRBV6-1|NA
TGTGCCAGCAGTGAATATAGGGGTTCCTACGAGCAGTACTTC
CASSEYRGSYEQYF
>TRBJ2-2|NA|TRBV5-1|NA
TGCGCCAGCAGCAGCCGCAGGGTGACCGGGGAGCTGTTTTTT
CASSSRRVTGELFF
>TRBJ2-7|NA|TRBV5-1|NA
TGCGCCAGCAGCTTGGCCTGGGTCCCGGGGGCCCAGAACGAGCAGTACTTC
CASSLAWVPGAQNEQYF
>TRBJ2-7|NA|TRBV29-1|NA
TGCAGCGTCGCGACAGGAACCTACGAGCAGTACTTC
CSVATGTYEQYF
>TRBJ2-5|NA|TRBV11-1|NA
TGTGCCAGCAGCTTATGCACGGGACCCCCCGGGGACCAAGAGACCCAGTACTTC
CASSLCTGPPGDQETQYF
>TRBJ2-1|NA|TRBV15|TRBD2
TGTGCCACCAGCAAAGGACTAGCGGGGCCTCGGAGCTCCTACAATGAGCAGTTCTTC
CATSKGLAGPRSSYNEQFF
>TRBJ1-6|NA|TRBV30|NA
TGTGCCTGGTCCCGGACTAGTTCACCCCTCCACTTT
CAWSRTSSPLHF
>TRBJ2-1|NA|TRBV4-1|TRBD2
TGCGCCAGCAGCCGATTCCTAGCGGGGGGACCCCATGAGCAGTTCTTC
CASSRFLAGGPHEQFF
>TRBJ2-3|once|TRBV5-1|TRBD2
TGCGCCAGCAGCTTGTGGTTTCGGCCATCGGGTAGCGGGGGTACAGATACGCAGTATTTT
CASSLWFRPSGSGGTDTQYF
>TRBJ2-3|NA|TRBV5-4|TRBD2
TGTGCCAGCAGCGCACCGACTAGCCCCACAGATACGCAGTATTTT
CASSAPTSPTDTQYF
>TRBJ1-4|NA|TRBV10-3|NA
TGTGCCATCAGCCGGCGTGTTAATGAAAAACTGTTTTTT
CAISRRVNEKLFF
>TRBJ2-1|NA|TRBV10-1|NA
TGCGCCAGCGGCCCATCGGAGGGAGAGCAGTTCTTC
CASGPSEGEQFF
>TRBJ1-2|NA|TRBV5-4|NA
TGTGCCAGCAGCTGGGGGACCCAAGAGAAGAACTATGGCTACACCTTC
CASSWGTQEKNYGYTF
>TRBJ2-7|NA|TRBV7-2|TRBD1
TGTGCCAGCAGCTTAAAGGGCCGAGAGGGGGCGAGTGAGCAGTACTTC
CASSLKGREGASEQYF
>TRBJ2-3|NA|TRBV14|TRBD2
TGTGCCAGCAGCCCCCGGACTAGCGGGGGGGCTGATACGCAGTATTTT
CASSPRTSGGADTQYF
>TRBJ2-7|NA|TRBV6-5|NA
TGTGCCAGCAGTTACATACTCTCCAACGAGCAGTACTTC
CASSYILSNEQYF
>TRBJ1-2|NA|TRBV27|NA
TGTGCCAGCAGTTGGGCACGGGGCAACTATGGCTACACCTTC
CASSWARGNYGYTF
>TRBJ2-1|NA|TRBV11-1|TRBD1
TGTGCCAGCAGTTCCGGGACAGGGACCGATGAGCAGTTCTTC
CASSSGTGTDEQFF
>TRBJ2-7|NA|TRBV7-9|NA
TGTGCCAGCAGCTTAACTAACTACGAGCAGTACTTC
CASSLTNYEQYF
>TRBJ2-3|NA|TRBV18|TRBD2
TGTGCCAGCTCACCCAGCGGGGGGACCACAGATACGCAGTATTTT
CASSPSGGTTDTQYF
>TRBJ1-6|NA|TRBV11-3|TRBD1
TGTGCCAGCAGCTTAGCACTTGGGACAGGGACAAATTCACCCCTCCACTTT
CASSLALGTGTNSPLHF
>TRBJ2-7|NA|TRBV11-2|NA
TGTGCCAGCAGCTTAGTTTCCGGGACCAGTCGCTCCTACGAGCAGTACTTC
CASSLVSGTSRSYEQYF
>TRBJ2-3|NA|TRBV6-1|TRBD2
TGTGCCAGCAGTGATCCACTGAGACTAGCCACTAGCACAGATACGCAGTATTTT
CASSDPLRLATSTDTQYF
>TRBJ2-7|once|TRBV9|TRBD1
TGTGCCAGCAGCGTAGAAGGGACAGCCTCCTACGAGCAGTACTTC
CASSVEGTASYEQYF
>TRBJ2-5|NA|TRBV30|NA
TGTGCCTGGACAGCCTTGTACCAAGAGACCCAGTACTTC
CAWTALYQETQYF
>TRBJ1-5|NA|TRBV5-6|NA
TGTGCCAGCAGCTTGAAGGGGACCAATCAGCCCCAGCATTTT
CASSLKGTNQPQHF
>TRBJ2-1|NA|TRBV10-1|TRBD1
TGCGCCAGCAGTGAAGTGGGGACAGGGACAGTCAATGAGCAGTTCTTC
CASSEVGTGTVNEQFF
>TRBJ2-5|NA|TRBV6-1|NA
TGTGCCAGCAGTAGGGCCAGGGTGGAGACCCAGTACTTC
CASSRARVETQYF
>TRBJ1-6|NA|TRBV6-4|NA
TGTGCCAGCAGTGACCCCACTACGAATTCACCCCTCCACTTT
CASSDPTTNSPLHF
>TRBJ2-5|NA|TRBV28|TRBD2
TGTGCCAGCGGCAAACCCGGGACTAGCGGGGGGAAGACCCAGTACTTC
CASGKPGTSGGKTQYF
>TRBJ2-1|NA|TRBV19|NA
TGTGCCAGTAGTACTCTGATAGGGAACTACAATGAGCAGTTCTTC
CASSTLIGNYNEQFF
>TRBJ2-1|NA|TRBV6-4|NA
TGTGCCAGCAGTGACCGGGTGGGGGCCCGGACCAATGAGCAGTTCTTC
CASSDRVGARTNEQFF
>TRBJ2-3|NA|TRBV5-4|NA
TGTGCCAGCAGCTCCCCAGGGTCAGATACGCAGTATTTT
CASSSPGSDTQYF
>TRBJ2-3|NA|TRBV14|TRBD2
TGTGCCAGCAGCTCCATTAGCGGGGAGAGCACAGATACGCAGTATTTT
CASSSISGESTDTQYF
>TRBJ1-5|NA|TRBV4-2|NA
TGTGCCAGCAGCCAAGAAGTCCTGGGACTTTGGCCCCAGCATTTT
CASSQEVLGLWPQHF
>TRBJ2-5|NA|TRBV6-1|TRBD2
TGTGCCAGCAGTGAAGGGCCCCGGACTAGCGGAAAAGAGACCCAGTACTTC
CASSEGPRTSGKETQYF
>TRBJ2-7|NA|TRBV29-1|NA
TGCAGCGTCGGGAGACAGAAAGGGGGGTTTAACGAGCAGTACTTC
CSVGRQKGGFNEQYF
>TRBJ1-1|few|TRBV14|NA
TGTGCCAGCAGCCAAGTACCCGACAGGACTGGTGAAGCTTTCTTT
CASSQVPDRTGEAFF
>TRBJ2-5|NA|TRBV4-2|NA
TGTGCCAGCAGCCAAGATAACGAGACCCAGTACTTC
CASSQDNETQYF
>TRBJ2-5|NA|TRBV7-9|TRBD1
TGTGCCAGCAGCAAGACGGGACAGGGGTACCAAGAGACCCAGTACTTC
CASSKTGQGYQETQYF
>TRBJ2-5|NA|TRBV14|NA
TGTGCCAGCAGCCAAGAACTAGGCGAATGGACGAGGACCCAGTACTTC
CASSQELGEWTRTQYF
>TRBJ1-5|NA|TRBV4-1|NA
TGCGCCAGCAGCCAAGATTGTGGGGATCAGCCCCAGCATTTT
CASSQDCGDQPQHF
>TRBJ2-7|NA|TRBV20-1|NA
TGCAGCGGGGCCTCCTACGAGCAGTACTTC
CSGASYEQYF
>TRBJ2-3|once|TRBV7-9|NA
TGTGCCAGCAGTCTACGGTTCGGGACAGATACGCAGTATTTT
CASSLRFGTDTQYF
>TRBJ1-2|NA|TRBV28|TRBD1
TGTGCCAGCACCCGGCCCAGGACAGGCTACAACTATGGCTACACCTTC
CASTRPRTGYNYGYTF
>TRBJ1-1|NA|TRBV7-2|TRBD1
TGTGCCAGCAGCTTAGCTCGGGGGACAGGGGTTTGGGTCACTGAAGCTTTCTTT
CASSLARGTGVWVTEAFF
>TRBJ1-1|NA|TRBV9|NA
TGTGCCAGCAGCGTCCACGGCCCCAGGAACACTGAAGCTTTCTTT
CASSVHGPRNTEAFF